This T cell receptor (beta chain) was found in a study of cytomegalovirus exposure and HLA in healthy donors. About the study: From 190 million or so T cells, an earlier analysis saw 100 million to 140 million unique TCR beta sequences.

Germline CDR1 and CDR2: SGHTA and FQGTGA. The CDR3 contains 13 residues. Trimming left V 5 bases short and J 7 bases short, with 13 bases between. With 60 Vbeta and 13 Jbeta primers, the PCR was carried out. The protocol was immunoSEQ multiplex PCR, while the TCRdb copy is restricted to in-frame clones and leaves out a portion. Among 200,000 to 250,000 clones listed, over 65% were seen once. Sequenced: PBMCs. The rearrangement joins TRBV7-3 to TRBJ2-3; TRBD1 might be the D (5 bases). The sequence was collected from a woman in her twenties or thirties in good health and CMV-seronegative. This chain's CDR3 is CASSPSGLHTQYF. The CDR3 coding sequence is TGTGCCAGCAGCCCGTCAGGGCTACATACGCAGTATTTT.